This T cell receptor (beta chain) was sequenced in a study of T-cell reconstitution after alpha-beta-depleted transplantation in children (TCRdb year 2016). Turning to the overall study: Using TCR repertoire profiling, the study quantitatively followed how T-cell immune reconstitution unfolded in children after TCRalphabeta/CD19-depleted allogeneic hematopoietic cell transplantation. General findings and caveats noted by the study authors: Over the following months the frequencies of hyperexpanded clones went down, and after one year T-cell counts and TCRbeta diversity were mostly credited to newly produced T cells. Apparently early alphabetaT-cell count recovery about two months after transplant reportedly relied on only several hundred rapidly expanded clones derived from non-depleted graft cells. The high TCRbeta diversity at day 60 in some patients was ascribed to recipient T cells and intrathymic progenitors that had survived conditioning.

The library was obtained by PCR. Instrument used: Illumina HiSeq 2500. Molecular barcoding was employed in the preparation of TCR libraries, with unique molecular identifiers being used to normalize TCRbeta repertoire quantification. TCRdb applied fastp at Q25 and MiXCR to the public reads, then kept only in-frame beta chains. Duplicate CDR3 protein sequences are folded into a single record with the most common DNA and genes. Recorded for this sample are 600,000 or so distinct CDR3 sequences; 20% to 25% of them occurred a single time. The ten most abundant clones make up approximately 14% of the sample. Read against the paper, the sample's treatment or condition label means: allogeneic hematopoietic cell transplantation with graft depleted of TCRalphabeta T cells and CD19 B cells. The children who served as transplant recipients had been given grafts of TCRalphabeta/CD19-depleted allogeneic hematopoietic cells.

The CDR3 runs 14 residues from the cysteine to the phenylalanine. Of all the DNA, just the CDR3 is kept, 42 bases in frame from base 1. The V and J ends are trimmed by 3 bases and 1 base, leaving 9 bases between them. CDR1 and CDR2 (SEHNR, FQNEAQ) derive from the germline V gene (reference sequence). Points on this clonotype: Its target antigen remains unknown. No qualities accompany the bases; no much larger clone lies one base away.

This clonotype originated in a boy younger than two who had a stem cell transplant for acute myeloid leukemia, so the T cells may come from the graft donor. The material was PBMCs, mostly from graft donor cells, obtained 360 days after TCRalphabeta/CD19-depleted stem cell transplant. This receptor chain uses TRBV7-9 and TRBJ1-1; TRBD1 might be the D gene, on 5 matching bases. CDR3 reads: CASSFRDENTEAFF. The nucleotides are TGTGCCAGCAGCTTTCGGGACGAGAACACTGAAGCTTTCTTT.